Below are 16 T cell receptor beta chains sequenced from a single sample in a study of regulatory T cells in long-lasting Graves disease. Time point specified: newly diagnosed GD, antithyroid drugs for less than 3 months. Researchers made the TCR library from RNA that was extracted from PBMCs. Library construction for TCR beta used iRepertoire HTBI primers and Arm-PCR of CDR3 regions. TCRdb reprocessed the multiplex PCR reads via MiXCR and lists one record per CDR3 protein. The sample has 300,000 to 450,000 distinct CDR3 sequences, roughly a sixth seen once. Sequenced here: peripheral blood mononuclear cells (PBMCs), sampled at new diagnosis, from a patient treated with antithyroid drugs. The receptors originated from a female donor with Graves disease.

This clonotype was detected ten times or more. CDR3 nucleotide sequence: TGTGCCAGCAGTTCAGGCAGGGCGCACACAGATACGCAGTATTTT. This gives the protein CASSSGRAHTDTQYF. The chain uses TRBV27 and TRBJ2-3, with a possible D match to TRBD1 (5 bases). This CDR3 is built from 15 residues. CDR1 is MNHEY and CDR2 is SMNVEV in the germline V gene (reference sequence). V shed 4 bases and J shed 2 bases, with 13 bases lying between them.

This clonotype was counted many times. V and J are TRBV11-2 and TRBJ2-7; TRBD2 is a possible D gene (6 bases). Deletions cut 8 bases from V and 4 bases from J, with 33 bases between. The CDR3 length is 19 residues. Germline V gives CDR1 SGHAT, CDR2 FQNNGV. The CDR3 DNA reads as TGTGCCAGCGCCCCAAAGCTCCCTGATGCGGGGCCCGAAAAGTACGAGCAGTACTTC. It codes for CASAPKLPDAGPEKYEQYF.

Concerning this clonotype itself: A much larger clonotype is one base distant, so this may be a read error. The chain is built from TRBV4-1 and TRBJ2-5, with TRBD1 matching 10 bases. The CDR3 totals 15 residues. Germline lookup yields CDR1 MGHRA and CDR2 YSYEKL. Unmatched junction bases numbered 11, after V lost 2 bases and J lost 11 bases. In nucleotides, the CDR3 is TGCGCCAGCAGCCAACTCCCGGGACAGGGGAGTCAGCAGTACTTC. Encoded protein: CASSQLPGQGSQQYF.

This rearrangement joins TRBV12-3 or TRBV12-4 to TRBJ2-3, with 10 bases that match TRBD1. This CDR3 region has 17 residues. With 6 bases clipped from V and 2 bases from J, the junction kept 11 bases outside the gene matches. CDR3 nucleotide sequence: TGTGCCAGCAGCCGATCCCGGGACAGGGGCACCACAGATACGCAGTATTTT. The encoded protein is CASSRSRDRGTTDTQYF.

Many counts were recorded for this clonotype. V and J are TRBV28 and TRBJ2-1, with TRBD1 identical over 10 bases. V lost 7 bases and J lost 4; bases outside the gene matches: 10. The CDR3 consists of 16 residues. CDR1 is MDHEN and CDR2 is SYDVKM in the germline V gene. The CDR3 loop reads CASTPSAGQGYNEQFF. The CDR3 DNA is TGTGCCAGCACCCCCTCGGCGGGACAGGGGTACAATGAGCAGTTCTTC.

This clonotype was recorded at least ten times. The rearrangement uses TRBV6-1 and TRBJ2-7; D not resolved. The CDR3 is 13 residues long. V was pared by 1 base and J by 0 bases, with 4 bases between. The germline CDR1 and CDR2 sequences are MNHNS and SASEGT. Written as DNA, the CDR3 is TGTGCCAGCAGTGAAGGCAGCTCCTACGAGCAGTACTTC. Protein product: CASSEGSSYEQYF.

This clonotype was detected many times. The V call is TRBV6-5, the J call TRBJ1-1; D is uncertain. Trimming cost V 0 bases and J 7 bases, with 21 bases left between them. CDR1 and CDR2 (germline): MNHEY, SVGAGI. There are 17 residues in the CDR3. CDR3 nucleotides: TGTGCCAGCAGTTACTCATTTAAGTCAAAGGATTATGGTGAAGCTTTCTTT. Protein: CASSYSFKSKDYGEAFF.

V and J are TRBV7-9 and TRBJ2-7; D may be TRBD1 or TRBD2 (5 bases each). Germline loops: CDR1 SEHNR, CDR2 FQNEAQ (reference sequence). The CDR3 covers 12 residues. V was trimmed by 5 bases and J by 7 bases, leaving 12 bases between them. In DNA, the CDR3 is TGTGCCAGCAGCCGGGACGCTTATGAGCAGTACTTC. Amino acids: CASSRDAYEQYF.

V gene TRBV12-3 or TRBV12-4 combines with J gene TRBJ1-6; tentative D call: TRBD1 (6 bases). The germline V and J ends were trimmed by 8 bases and 10 bases, with 12 bases remaining between them. This CDR3 spans 12 amino acids. This chain's CDR3 is CASARGGSPLHF. The CDR3 DNA follows: TGTGCCAGCGCGAGGGGGGGATCACCCCTCCACTTT.

This clonotype has only a few counts. The chain joins TRBV5-1 to TRBJ2-3; either TRBD1 or TRBD2 may fit D (6 bases each). The CDR3 covers 15 residues. Germline values: CDR1 SGHRS, CDR2 YFSETQ. The ends were cut back, 3 bases at V and 0 bases at J, with 11 bases in the middle. The CDR3 here is CASSYRGRSTDTQYF. As DNA, the CDR3 is TGCGCCAGCAGCTACCGGGGGCGCAGCACAGATACGCAGTATTTT.

There are many counts of this clonotype. This rearrangement joins TRBV28 to TRBJ2-1; TRBD2 matches at 8 bases. The CDR3 spans 15 residues. V trimming: 4 bases; J trimming: 6 bases; junction bases outside the gene matches: 8. Looked up from germline, CDR1 is MDHEN and CDR2 is SYDVKM. Here the CDR3 reads CASSSGVAGPNEQFF. The CDR3 coding sequence is TGTGCCAGCAGTTCTGGGGTAGCGGGGCCCAATGAGCAGTTCTTC.

At least ten counts were recorded for this clonotype. The chain couples TRBV5-1 to TRBJ2-3; 7 nucleotides align to TRBD1. This CDR3 is built from 14 residues. Germline lookup yields CDR1 SGHRS and CDR2 YFSETQ. The V gene end was trimmed by 4 bases and the J gene end by 2 bases; junction bases not matched to a gene: 4. The CDR3 loop reads CASSPGQITDTQYF. The CDR3 DNA follows: TGCGCCAGCAGCCCGGGACAGATCACAGATACGCAGTATTTT.

This chain connects TRBV18 to TRBJ2-7; D call uncertain. The CDR3 totals 13 residues. Per germline, CDR1 KGHSH and CDR2 LQKENI. V lost 3 bases to trimming and J lost 6 bases, with 12 bases between them. The CDR3 DNA reads as TGTGCCAGCTCACCCTACACGCTCTGCGAGCAGTACTTC. It translates to CASSPYTLCEQYF.

This clonotype was counted at least ten times. The V call is TRBV20-1, the J call TRBJ1-1; D unclear. V gave up 0 bases and J gave up 5 bases, with 13 bases separating them. The CDR3 runs 14 residues. Germline V gene data show CDR1 as DFQATT and CDR2 as SNEGSKA (reference sequence). CDR3 loop: CSARDRTGGTEAFF. CDR3 sequence (DNA): TGCAGTGCTAGAGACCGGACGGGTGGAACTGAAGCTTTCTTT.

In its sample, this clonotype was seen many times. This chain's CDR3 is CASSYREKTQYF. The CDR3 region has the DNA TGTGCCAGTAGTTACAGGGAAAAGACCCAGTACTTC. The chain links TRBV19 to TRBJ2-5; D possibly corresponds to TRBD1 (6 bases). V was trimmed by 5 bases and J by 6 bases, leaving 10 bases between them. Germline assignment: CDR1 LNHDA and CDR2 SQIVND (reference sequence). The CDR3 has 12 amino acids.

This clonotype was picked up one time. The rearrangement links TRBV27 to TRBJ2-1; D is perhaps TRBD2 (5 bases). Trimming left V 6 bases short and J 7 bases short, with 13 bases between. CDR1 and CDR2 from the germline V gene are MNHEY and SMNVEV (reference sequence). The CDR3 covers 13 residues. The DNA for the CDR3 is TGTGCCAGCAGCCCAGGCGGGTTGAATGAGCAGTTCTTC. Protein product: CASSPGGLNEQFF.